Listed below are T cell receptor beta chains from one sample, sequenced in a study of shared clonotypes between healthy human individuals. Method: immunoSEQ multiplex PCR; TCRdb's copy keeps in-frame clones and lacks some. The sample records about 2.2 million clones, 93% being singletons. The sequencing sample was made of naive CD8+ T cells from PBMCs. The origin of the receptors is a man aged 18-30 years in good health. Some clones in this sample may be carry-over from other donors' samples. CDR3s include the opening cysteine and the closing phenylalanine or tryptophan. D genes are given only for firm matches. Clone size is shown for a subset of rows, as once, few, many or a class of expanded clone.

abundance,j_gene,v_gene,d_gene,CDR3nt,CDR3aa
-,TRBJ2-1,TRBV7-8,TRBD2,TGTGCCAGCAGCTTAGCGTGGGGTCCCCGAAAAGCGGGAGTCTCCAATGAGCAGTTCTTC,CASSLAWGPRKAGVSNEQFF
-,TRBJ2-5,TRBV7-2,TRBD1,TGTGCCAGCAGCTCCAGACAGGGGGCTGAGGGAGAGACCCAGTACTTC,CASSSRQGAEGETQYF
-,TRBJ2-7,TRBV11-2,-,TGTGCCAGCAGCCGAACAAGTTGGCTGGGGACAGAGCAGTACTTC,CASSRTSWLGTEQYF
-,TRBJ2-3,TRBV7-3,-,TGTGCCAGCAGCCGTCTAGGATCTAGCACAGATACGCAGTATTTT,CASSRLGSSTDTQYF
-,TRBJ2-2,TRBV30,-,TGTGCCTGGAGTGTTGGTTATGGTCTGCCTGGCCCCCCTAAATCGAACACCGGGGAGCTGTTTTTT,CAWSVGYGLPGPPKSNTGELFF
-,TRBJ2-7,TRBV7-9,-,TGTGCCAGCAGCTCATTCCTCGCAAGGAGCTCCTACGAGCAGTACTTC,CASSSFLARSSYEQYF
-,TRBJ1-1,TRBV7-2,-,TGTGCCAGCAGGTCCCGGGACTCCCAGACCCCGATGAACACTGAAGCTTTCTTT,CASRSRDSQTPMNTEAFF
-,TRBJ1-2,TRBV9,-,TGTGCCAGCAGCGGCAGAGAGGGCTATGGCTACACCTTC,CASSGREGYGYTF
-,TRBJ2-1,TRBV5-4,TRBD1,TGTGCCAGCAGCTTCGGGACAGCTTCTTCAGAGCAGTTCTTC,CASSFGTASSEQFF
-,TRBJ2-1,TRBV5-4,TRBD2,TGTGCCAGCAGCTGGGCCGCGGGGGGCAATGAGCAGTTCTTC,CASSWAAGGNEQFF
-,TRBJ2-7,TRBV5-8,TRBD2,TGTGCCAGCAGCATCGGGACTAGCGGGAGAGACGAGCAGTACTTC,CASSIGTSGRDEQYF
-,TRBJ2-7,TRBV5-5,TRBD2,TGTGCCAGCAGCTTGCGCATTGTACTAGCGGGAGCTGGATCCGAGCAGTACTTC,CASSLRIVLAGAGSEQYF
-,TRBJ2-7,TRBV14,-,TGTGCCAGCAGCCACGGACACGGTTACGAGCAGTACTTC,CASSHGHGYEQYF
-,TRBJ2-3,TRBV11-2,TRBD1,TGTGCCAGCAGCTTAGTTAACTATTGGGACAGGGGGGATACGCAGTATTTT,CASSLVNYWDRGDTQYF
-,TRBJ2-7,TRBV7-2,TRBD2,TGTGCCAGCAGCTTAGACCGGACTAGCGGCACCTACGAGCAGTACTTC,CASSLDRTSGTYEQYF
-,TRBJ2-7,TRBV29-1,-,TGCAGCGTTGAATATGGGGGCAGCTACGAGCAGTACTTC,CSVEYGGSYEQYF
-,TRBJ2-7,TRBV9,TRBD1,TGTGCCAGCAGCGTAGAACAGGGGGCCTACGAGCAGTACTTC,CASSVEQGAYEQYF
-,TRBJ2-7,TRBV4-1,TRBD2,TGCGCCAGCAGCCAAGCAATCAGCGGGAGACCCTACGAGCAGTACTTC,CASSQAISGRPYEQYF
few,TRBJ1-1,TRBV19,-,TGTGCCAGTAGCCTTCAGGGGAACACTGAAGCTTTCTTT,CASSLQGNTEAFF
-,TRBJ1-2,TRBV11-2,-,TGTGCCAGCAGCGCAACCAGGGTGGGACTTATAGGGAATGGCTACACCTTC,CASSATRVGLIGNGYTF
-,TRBJ1-5,TRBV7-9,-,TGTGCCAGCAGCTTATCGGAGGGAAATCAGCCCCAGCATTTT,CASSLSEGNQPQHF
-,TRBJ1-1,TRBV7-9,-,TGTGCCAGCAGCTTCGGAGGGCCCACTGAAGCTTTCTTT,CASSFGGPTEAFF
-,TRBJ2-3,TRBV28,-,TGTGCCAGCAGTTTACTGGACTCCGCTAGCACAGATACGCAGTATTTT,CASSLLDSASTDTQYF
-,TRBJ2-5,TRBV4-3,TRBD1,TGCGCCAGCAGCTCCGACAGGGAGGAGACCCAGTACTTC,CASSSDREETQYF
-,TRBJ2-3,TRBV5-4,-,TGTGCCAGCAGCTTGGAATACAGAAGCACAGATACGCAGTATTTT,CASSLEYRSTDTQYF
once,TRBJ2-2,TRBV19,-,TGTGCCAGTAGCAGGGACGTCGCGAACACCGGGGAGCTGTTTTTT,CASSRDVANTGELFF
-,TRBJ2-1,TRBV7-9,-,TGTGCCAGCAGCCAGCAGGGGTGGGGGTACAATGAGCAGTTCTTC,CASSQQGWGYNEQFF
-,TRBJ1-3,TRBV9,-,TGTGCCAGCAGCGTAGTTGGAGGGGAGGGAAACACCATATATTTT,CASSVVGGEGNTIYF
once,TRBJ2-7,TRBV7-9,-,TGTGCCAGCAGCTCGGACAGGGACTACTCCTACGAGCAGTACTTC,CASSSDRDYSYEQYF
-,TRBJ1-5,TRBV28,-,TGTGCCAGCACGGCGATCGGCAATCAGCCCCAGCATTTT,CASTAIGNQPQHF
-,TRBJ2-5,TRBV10-3,TRBD2,TGTGCCATCAGTGAACCGGGACTAGCGGGACAAGAGACCCAGTACTTC,CAISEPGLAGQETQYF
-,TRBJ2-7,TRBV6-5,-,TGTGCCAGCAGTCCATCTTTTCGCGGGAACTACGAGCAGTACTTC,CASSPSFRGNYEQYF
-,TRBJ2-1,TRBV7-6,TRBD1,TGTGCCAGCAGCATCGACAGGGGTAATGAGCAGTTCTTC,CASSIDRGNEQFF
-,TRBJ2-1,TRBV27,-,TGTGCCAGCAGTTTACGTGGCCCAAAAGGCAATGAGCAGTTCTTC,CASSLRGPKGNEQFF
-,TRBJ2-7,TRBV10-3,TRBD2,TGTGCCATCAGTGAGGCTAGCGGGAGGGTTTGGTACGAGCAGTACTTC,CAISEASGRVWYEQYF
-,TRBJ2-5,TRBV5-4,TRBD1,TGTGCCAGCAGCTTTGGGACAGGCGTAGGGGAGACCCAGTACTTC,CASSFGTGVGETQYF
-,TRBJ2-1,TRBV6-5,-,TGTGCCAGCAGTTACTCGCTTTGGACCTACAATGAGCAGTTCTTC,CASSYSLWTYNEQFF
-,TRBJ1-5,TRBV30,-,TGTGCCTGGAGTGTTGAGGGGAACAATCAGCCCCAGCATTTT,CAWSVEGNNQPQHF
-,TRBJ2-7,TRBV6-5,-,TGTGCCAGCAGTCTGGACAGCCGCTCCTACGAGCAGTACTTC,CASSLDSRSYEQYF
-,TRBJ2-7,TRBV5-1,TRBD2,TGCGCCAGCCGATCCGGGACTAGTCATGCCGAGCAGTACTTC,CASRSGTSHAEQYF
-,TRBJ1-4,TRBV28,-,TGTGCCAGCAGTTTTGGATCCTCAACTAATGAAAAACTGTTTTTT,CASSFGSSTNEKLFF
few,TRBJ2-2,TRBV14,-,TGTGCCAGCAGCCAAGATATTTCCGGGGAGCTGTTTTTT,CASSQDISGELFF
-,TRBJ2-7,TRBV5-4,-,TGTGCCAGCAGCTCCTGGGCAGGGTCCACATCCCTAAGCGAGCAGTACTTC,CASSSWAGSTSLSEQYF
few,TRBJ1-1,TRBV5-1,-,TGCGCCAGCAGCTTGGAACCACTGACAGGTATGAACACTGAAGCTTTCTTT,CASSLEPLTGMNTEAFF
-,TRBJ2-7,TRBV11-2,TRBD1,TGTGCCAGCAGCGCTGAGAAGGGGGCCCCATTCTCCTACGAGCAGTACTTC,CASSAEKGAPFSYEQYF